Presented here are 12 T cell receptor beta chains from one specimen sequenced in a study of vaccination and CD4 T cells after COVID-19. TCRdb reprocessed the PCR reads with MiXCR, giving one entry per CDR3 protein. This sample has some 28,000 distinct CDR3 sequences, with around 50% found just once. Time point here: late sampling 161 to 241 days after vaccination in a few convalescent patients. Sequencing used CD4+ T cells from blood, obtained about 7 months after SARS-CoV-2 vaccination. The receptors shown here come from a human donor who had recovered from COVID-19.

J is TRBJ2-6 and V is TRBV20-1; no clear D. Germline assignment: CDR1 DFQATT and CDR2 SNEGSKA (reference sequence). The CDR3 consists of 15 residues. Trimming left V 3 bases short and J 0 bases short, with 9 bases between. The DNA for the CDR3 is TGCAGTGCTAGTACTCGGGTCTCTGGGGCCAACGTCCTGACTTTC. It is translated as CSASTRVSGANVLTF.

V usage is TRBV20-1 and J usage is TRBJ2-1, with 8 bases matching TRBD2. Germline values: CDR1 DFQATT, CDR2 SNEGSKA (reference sequence). V dropped 7 bases and J dropped 3; count of bases not matched to a gene: 11. This CDR3 is 15 amino acids long. CDR3 coding DNA: TGCAGTGGCCAGACTAGCGCTTCCTTCTACAATGAGCAGTTCTTC. Protein sequence: CSGQTSASFYNEQFF.

The V and J genes are TRBV20-1 and TRBJ1-2; D perhaps matches TRBD1 (5 bases). There are 15 residues in the CDR3. The germline CDR1 and CDR2 sequences are DFQATT and SNEGSKA (reference sequence). Trimming stripped 2 bases from V and 7 bases from J, with 20 bases between. CDR3 in DNA: TGCAGTGCTAGATCCCCAGGGTTGGATGGACGTGGCTACACCTTC. This sequence encodes CSARSPGLDGRGYTF.

The V call is TRBV10-3, the J call TRBJ1-5, with 7 bases fitting TRBD1. The germline gives CDR1 ENHRY, CDR2 SYGVKD. The CDR3 sequence is 14 residues long. The V gene end was trimmed by 6 bases and the J gene end by 5 bases; junction bases not matched to a gene: 7. CDR3 amino acids: CAISDRDLYQPQHF. Here the CDR3 DNA reads TGTGCCATCAGCGACAGGGATCTATATCAGCCCCAGCATTTT.

This sequence joins TRBV28 and TRBJ1-5; 12 bases align to TRBD1. The germline CDR1 and CDR2 sequences are MDHEN and SYDVKM. CDR3 size: 15 residues. With 6 bases clipped from V and 6 bases from J, the junction kept 6 bases outside the gene matches. The CDR3 loop is CASRAGQGAGQPQHF. CDR3 DNA sequence: TGTGCCAGCAGGGCGGGACAGGGGGCGGGTCAGCCCCAGCATTTT.

The chain is built from TRBV7-3 and TRBJ2-3; no clear D. Germline assignment: CDR1 SGHTA and CDR2 FQGTGA. The V and J ends lost 5 bases and 0 bases respectively, with 9 bases between them. The CDR3 is made up of 14 amino acids. Written as DNA, the CDR3 is TGTGCCAGCAGCCGCGACCCGAGCACAGATACGCAGTATTTT. This codes for CASSRDPSTDTQYF. Combining the CDR3 with reference TRBV7-3 and TRBJ2-3 gives the whole variable domain GAGVSQTPSNKVTEKGKYVELRCDPISGHTALYWYRQSLGQGPEFLIYFQGTGAADDSGLPNDRFFAVRPEGSVSTLKIQRTERGDSAVYLCASSRDPSTDTQYFGPGTRLTVL.

The chain combines TRBV7-8 with TRBJ2-7; 10 bases line up with TRBD1. Germline trimming cut 5 bases from V and 2 bases from J; bases unmatched to any gene: 6. This CDR3 is built from 15 residues. The germline V gene encodes CDR1 SGHVS and CDR2 FQNEAQ. As DNA, the CDR3 is TGTGCCAGCAGCCTCCCCGGACAGGGGGCCTACGAGCAGTACTTC. Translated, it gives CASSLPGQGAYEQYF.

This clonotype was counted between two and nine times. The V and J genes are TRBV6-5 and TRBJ2-1; 9 bases match TRBD1. Germline V gene lookup returns CDR1 MNHEY and CDR2 SVGAGI. The CDR3 is 19 amino acids. With 4 bases clipped from V and 0 bases from J, the junction kept 13 bases outside the gene matches. The CDR3 DNA is TGTGCCAGCAGTTCAACCGGGACAGGGTTTGGTAGCTCCTACAATGAGCAGTTCTTC. It specifies CASSSTGTGFGSSYNEQFF.

This clonotype was counted a few times. The V call is TRBV15, the J call TRBJ1-1; no definite D call. Germline-derived CDR1 and CDR2 are LNHNV and YYDKDF (reference sequence). V shed 0 bases and J shed 0 bases, with 14 bases lying between them. There are 17 residues in the CDR3. The CDR3: CATSRDFMGEMNTEAFF. As DNA, the CDR3 is TGTGCCACCAGCAGAGATTTTATGGGAGAAATGAACACTGAAGCTTTCTTT.

The rearrangement uses TRBV20-1 and TRBJ2-1; 8 bases match TRBD1. The DNA end lines up better with TRBJ2-7; the J call may be wrong. This CDR3 contains 13 residues. Per the germline V gene, CDR1 is DFQATT and CDR2 is SNEGSKA (reference sequence). The DNA for the CDR3 is TGCAGTGCTACCGGGACAGGTCCCTACGAGCAGTACTTC. It yields the protein CSATGTGPYEQYF.

Only one count was recorded for this clonotype. V gene TRBV12-3 or TRBV12-4 combines with J gene TRBJ1-2; no clear D gene. V shed 3 bases and J shed 4 bases, with 9 bases lying between them. The CDR3 is 13 residues long. The CDR3 coding sequence is TGTGCCAGCAGTTTGGATAATTCCTATGGCTACACCTTC. As protein: CASSLDNSYGYTF.

This rearrangement joins TRBV6-4 to TRBJ2-2; 8 bases fit TRBD1. The CDR3 has 13 residues. Germline CDR1 MRHNA, CDR2 SNTAGT. J lost 3 bases, V lost 7 bases, and 1 base had no gene match. CDR3 in DNA: TGTGCCAGCAAGGACAGGGACACCGGGGAGCTGTTTTTT. It codes for CASKDRDTGELFF.